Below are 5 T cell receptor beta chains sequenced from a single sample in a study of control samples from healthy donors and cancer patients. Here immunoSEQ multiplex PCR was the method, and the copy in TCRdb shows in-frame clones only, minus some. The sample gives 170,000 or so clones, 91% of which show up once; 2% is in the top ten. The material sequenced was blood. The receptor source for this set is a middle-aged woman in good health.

The CDR3 bases are TGTGCCAGTAGTATCGCGACAGGGTCCTACGAGCAGTACTTC. Translation gives CASSIATGSYEQYF. This chain uses TRBV19 with TRBJ2-7; the match to TRBD1 covers 7 bases. The germline V gene has CDR1 LNHDA and CDR2 SQIVND (reference sequence). V dropped 3 bases and J dropped 1; count of bases not matched to a gene: 3. The CDR3 length is 14 residues.

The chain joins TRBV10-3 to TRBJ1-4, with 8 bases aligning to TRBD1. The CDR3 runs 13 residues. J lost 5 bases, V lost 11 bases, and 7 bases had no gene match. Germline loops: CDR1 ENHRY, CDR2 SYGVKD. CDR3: CASTDRENEKLFF. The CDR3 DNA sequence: TGTGCCTCGACGGACAGGGAAAATGAAAAACTGTTTTTT.

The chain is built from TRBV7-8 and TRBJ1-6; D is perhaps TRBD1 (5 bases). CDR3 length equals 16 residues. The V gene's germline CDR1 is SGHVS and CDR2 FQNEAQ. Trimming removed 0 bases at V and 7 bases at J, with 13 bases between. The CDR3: CASSLAGRRDNSPLHF. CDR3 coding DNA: TGTGCCAGCAGCTTAGCGGGGAGGAGGGACAATTCACCCCTCCACTTT.

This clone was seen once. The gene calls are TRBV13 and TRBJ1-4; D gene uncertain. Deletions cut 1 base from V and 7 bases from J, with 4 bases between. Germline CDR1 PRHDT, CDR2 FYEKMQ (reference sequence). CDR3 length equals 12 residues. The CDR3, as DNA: TGTGCCAGCAGCTTAGATGGTGAAAAACTGTTTTTT. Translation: CASSLDGEKLFF.

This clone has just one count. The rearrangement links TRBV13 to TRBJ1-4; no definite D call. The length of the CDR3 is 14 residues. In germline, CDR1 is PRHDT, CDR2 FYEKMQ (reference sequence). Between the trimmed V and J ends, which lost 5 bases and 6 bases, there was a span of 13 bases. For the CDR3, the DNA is TGTGCCAGCAGCCCGCGAAGGGAAGATGAAAAACTGTTTTTT. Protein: CASSPRREDEKLFF.